This T cell receptor (beta chain) is from a study of T cell responses to AZD1222 COVID-19 vaccine. Study findings and constraints: Clonal diversity was possibly underestimated, and white British individuals and females predominated among donors. Unmutated variant regions are reportedly targeted by nearly half of spike-specific TCRs.

In regard to this clone: No antigen is known for it.

The germline V gene encodes CDR1 ENHRY and CDR2 SYGVKD. The CDR3 is 15 amino acids. Losses at the gene ends were 6 bases for V and 3 bases for J; bases not matched to a gene: 8. Method: immunoSEQ multiplex PCR; TCRdb's copy keeps in-frame clones and lacks some. The profile shows 95,000 to 110,000 clones, less than 95% of them singletons. The source of this sequence is an adult in good health. The specimen was peripheral blood, collected on day 0 of AZD1222 vaccination. The J gene is TRBJ2-3, the V gene TRBV10-3; 8 bases line up with TRBD1. CDR3 sequence: CAISPGRGRTDTQYF. The CDR3 nucleotides read TGTGCCATCAGCCCGGGCAGGGGGCGAACAGATACGCAGTATTTT.